This TCR beta chain was sequenced in a study of sequential checkpoint blockade in melanoma. Study overall: First-line arms were nivolumab then ipilimumab, or the reverse, randomized 1:1. Maintenance nivolumab came after either treatment sequence.

Treatment given: randomized to nivolumab then ipilimumab (arm A) or the reverse (arm B). No patient had prior DNA-damaging chemotherapy. Sorted cells were live CD3+CD8+, lacking CD19 and CD56, from PBMCs. Using immunoSEQ multiplex PCR, the repertoire was profiled, and TCRdb retains in-frame clones only, with some absent. The sample holds 25,000 to 35,000 clones, roughly nine tenths seen once. Trimming took off 2 bases at V and 10 bases at J, with 17 bases between the two ends. This CDR3 is 14 amino acids long. CDR1 is MNHEY, CDR2 SMNVEV, per germline (reference sequence). The sequence derives from a human donor with melanoma. The chain couples TRBV27 to TRBJ1-1; D unresolved. The source material was CD8+ T cells sorted from blood (inferred from file names), sampled from a patient given nivolumab and ipilimumab in sequence. CDR3 nucleotide sequence: TGTGCCAGCAGTTTAGGTCCAGGTTGGATGGTAGCTTTCTTT. Translated: CASSLGPGWMVAFF.